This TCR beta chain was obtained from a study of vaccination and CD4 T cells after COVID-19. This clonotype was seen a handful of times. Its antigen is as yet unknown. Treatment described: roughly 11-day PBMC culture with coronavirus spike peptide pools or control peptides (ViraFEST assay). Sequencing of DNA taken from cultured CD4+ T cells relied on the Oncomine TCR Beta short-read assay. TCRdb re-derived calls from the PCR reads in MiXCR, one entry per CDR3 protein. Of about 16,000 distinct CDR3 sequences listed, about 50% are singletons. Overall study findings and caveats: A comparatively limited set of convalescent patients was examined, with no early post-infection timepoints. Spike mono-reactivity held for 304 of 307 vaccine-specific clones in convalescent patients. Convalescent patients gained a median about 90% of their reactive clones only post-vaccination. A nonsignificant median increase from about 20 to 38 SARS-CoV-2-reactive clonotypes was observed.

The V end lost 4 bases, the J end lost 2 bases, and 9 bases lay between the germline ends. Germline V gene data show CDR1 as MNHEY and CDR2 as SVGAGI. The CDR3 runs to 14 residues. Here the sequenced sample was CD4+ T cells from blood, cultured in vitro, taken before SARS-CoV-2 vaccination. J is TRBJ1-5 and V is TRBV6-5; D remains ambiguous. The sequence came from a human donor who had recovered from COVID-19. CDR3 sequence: CASSSTYGNQPQHF. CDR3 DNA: TGTGCCAGCAGTTCTACGTACGGCAATCAGCCCCAGCATTTT.